The 18 T cell receptor beta chains below come from one sample, sequenced in a study of technical replicates of blood from four donors. Repertoires were generated with immunoSEQ multiplex PCR, while TCRdb's copy carries only in-frame clones and drops some. The sample holds roughly 50,000 clones, about 94% seen once. Sequenced: PBMCs. The receptors stem from a human donor in good health. Some clones in this sample may be carry-over from other donors' samples.

J is TRBJ1-1 and V is TRBV9, with no clear D. This CDR3 contains 13 residues. The germline V and J ends were trimmed by 0 bases and 6 bases, with 9 bases remaining between them. CDR1 SGDLS and CDR2 YYNGEE come from the germline V gene. CDR3 residues: CASSVVSTAEAFF. CDR3 nucleotide sequence: TGTGCCAGCAGCGTAGTTTCTACCGCTGAAGCTTTCTTT.

The rearrangement links TRBV11-1 to TRBJ2-7; tentatively, D is TRBD2 (6 bases). Trimming removed 4 bases at V and 1 base at J, with 14 bases between. The CDR3 extends over 15 amino acids. The germline CDR1 and CDR2 sequences are SGHAT and FQDESV (reference sequence). The CDR3 DNA is TGTGCCAGCAGCTCCCCGGGACTTGGGTCCTACGAGCAGTACTTC. This codes for CASSSPGLGSYEQYF.

The chain recombines TRBV5-4 with TRBJ2-1; 9 bases align to TRBD2. Germline CDR1 and CDR2: SGHNT and YYREEE (reference sequence). With 2 bases clipped from V and 6 bases from J, the junction kept 15 bases outside the gene matches. The CDR3 runs 18 residues. As DNA, the CDR3 is TGTGCCAGCAGCTTACCCCTCTTACCGGGACTAGCCCCCAATGAGCAGTTCTTC. Translated: CASSLPLLPGLAPNEQFF. Filled out from reference TRBV5-4 and TRBJ2-1, the complete variable domain reads ETGVTQSPTHLIKTRGQQVTLRCSSQSGHNTVSWYQQALGQGPQFIFQYYREEENGRGNFPPRFSGLQFPNYSSELNVNALELDDSALYLCASSLPLLPGLAPNEQFFGPGTRLTVL.

This sequence joins TRBV5-6 and TRBJ1-2; D is uncertain. The V end lost 0 bases, the J end lost 8 bases, and 11 bases lay between the germline ends. The CDR3 consists of 13 residues. Germline lookup yields CDR1 SGHDT and CDR2 YYEEEE. The CDR3: CASSLDRSGGYTF. CDR3 coding DNA: TGTGCCAGCAGCTTGGACAGATCTGGGGGCTACACCTTC.

The J gene is TRBJ1-6, the V gene TRBV5-6; 8 nucleotides match TRBD1. Germline CDR1 and CDR2: SGHDT and YYEEEE. The CDR3 runs 16 residues. J lost 10 bases, V lost 0 bases, and 9 bases had no gene match. This chain's CDR3 is CASSLDDRTGWSPLHF. As DNA, the CDR3 is TGTGCCAGCAGCTTGGATGACCGGACAGGGTGGTCACCCCTCCACTTT. Full variable domain (outside the CDR3, taken from reference TRBV5-6 and TRBJ1-6): DAGVTQSPTHLIKTRGQQVTLRCSPKSGHDTVSWYQQALGQGPQFIFQYYEEEERQRGNFPDRFSGHQFPNYSSELNVNALLLGDSALYLCASSLDDRTGWSPLHFGNGTRLTVT.

This chain links TRBV2 with TRBJ2-1; D unclear. The ends were cut back, 5 bases at V and 8 bases at J, with 10 bases in the middle. Germline CDR1 reads SNHLY; CDR2 reads FYNNEI. The CDR3 has 12 residues. The DNA of the CDR3 is TGTGCCAGCAGTTCCCTAGATGATGAGCAGTTCTTC. Protein product: CASSSLDDEQFF.

J is TRBJ2-2 and V is TRBV7-6; D is possibly TRBD1 (6 bases). CDR1 and CDR2 from the germline V gene are SGHVS and FNYEAQ. Trimming pared 5 bases from V and 3 bases from J, leaving 16 bases between. CDR3 size: 16 residues. CDR3 loop: CASSPRQGGHTGELFF. Written as DNA, the CDR3 is TGTGCCAGCAGCCCTCGGCAAGGGGGACACACCGGGGAGCTGTTTTTT.

This rearrangement joins TRBV5-1 to TRBJ2-5; 11 bases fit TRBD2. CDR3 size: 14 residues. V dropped 5 bases and J dropped 5; count of bases not matched to a gene: 5. Germline CDR1 SGHRS, CDR2 YFSETQ. The CDR3 DNA reads as TGCGCCAGCAGTCGACTAGCGGGGTATGAGACCCAGTACTTC. Its protein product is CASSRLAGYETQYF.

The chain carries TRBV5-1 and TRBJ2-3; D is ambiguous. Germline V gene sequence: CDR1 SGHRS, CDR2 YFSETQ. The V end lost 2 bases, the J end lost 6 bases, and 7 bases lay between the germline ends. The CDR3 loop spans 12 amino acids. In DNA form, the CDR3 reads TGCGCCAGCAGCTTCAACGCGGATACGCAGTATTTT. Its protein is CASSFNADTQYF.

The gene calls are TRBV7-9 and TRBJ2-7; 7 nucleotides line up with TRBD2. The CDR3 length is 12 residues. Germline CDR1 is SEHNR and CDR2 is FQNEAQ (reference sequence). V shed 5 bases, J shed 7 bases, and the junction held 5 bases outside the gene matches. CDR3 DNA sequence: TGTGCCAGCAGCCCACCGGGGGGTGAGCAGTACTTC. It translates to CASSPPGGEQYF.

The chain has TRBV5-1 and TRBJ1-1; D gene uncertain. The ends were cut back, 2 bases at V and 2 bases at J, with 10 bases in the middle. The CDR3 consists of 14 residues. Germline-derived CDR1 and CDR2 are SGHRS and YFSETQ. The CDR3 spells CASSFSGENTEAFF. The CDR3, as DNA: TGCGCCAGCAGCTTCTCAGGCGAAAACACTGAAGCTTTCTTT.

The chain is built from TRBV25-1 and TRBJ1-6, with D possibly being TRBD1 (5 bases). The CDR3 has 15 amino acids. Trimming pared 6 bases from V and 9 bases from J, leaving 18 bases between. Germline V gives CDR1 MGHDK, CDR2 SYGVNS. Here the CDR3 DNA reads TGTGCCAGCAGCGAAACAGGATCTCCGAGTTCACCCCTCCACTTT. Encoded protein: CASSETGSPSSPLHF.

The rearrangement uses TRBV28 and TRBJ1-5, with D possibly being TRBD1 (5 bases). Per germline, CDR1 MDHEN and CDR2 SYDVKM. The CDR3 totals 12 residues. V lost 6 bases, J lost 7 bases, and 10 bases lay in between. The CDR3 nucleotides are TGTGCCAGCAGGACAGCCTTCCAGCCCCAGCATTTT. This translates into CASRTAFQPQHF.

The chain is built from TRBV2 and TRBJ1-1; 7 nucleotides match TRBD1. J gave up 1 base and V 4 bases, and 3 bases lay outside the gene matches. This CDR3 region has 14 residues. The germline V gene encodes CDR1 SNHLY and CDR2 FYNNEI. CDR3 sequence: CASSGDRQNTEAFF. CDR3 DNA: TGTGCCAGCAGTGGGGACAGACAGAACACTGAAGCTTTCTTT.

Here the CDR3 DNA reads TGTGCCATCAGTGCTAATCGGGGAGGGAACAATCAGCCCCAGCATTTT. Amino acids: CAISANRGGNNQPQHF. The rearrangement links TRBV10-3 to TRBJ1-5, with D hard to call. Per germline, CDR1 ENHRY and CDR2 SYGVKD. The V end lost 4 bases, the J end lost 3 bases, and 16 bases lay between the germline ends. This CDR3 has 16 residues.

This chain uses TRBV6-1 with TRBJ2-2; D possibly corresponds to TRBD2 (6 bases). Germline CDR1 reads MNHNS; CDR2 reads SASEGT. The CDR3 is 14 residues long. The V and J ends lost 5 bases and 4 bases respectively, with 11 bases between them. The CDR3 protein is CASSRDSVTGELFF. CDR3 sequence (DNA): TGTGCCAGCAGTAGGGACTCTGTCACCGGGGAGCTGTTTTTT.

The V call is TRBV5-1, the J call TRBJ1-6; 9 nucleotides line up with TRBD1. This CDR3 is 15 amino acids long. Germline loops: CDR1 SGHRS, CDR2 YFSETQ. V shed 2 bases and J 9 bases; nucleotides not matched to a gene: 6. The CDR3 DNA follows: TGCGCCAGCAGCTTACAGGGGGCATTAGGTTCACCCCTCCACTTT. Its protein product is CASSLQGALGSPLHF.

The chain is built from TRBV9 and TRBJ2-7; 9 bases are shared with TRBD2. Germline CDR1 and CDR2: SGDLS and YYNGEE. This CDR3 comprises 15 residues. The V gene end was trimmed by 0 bases and the J gene end by 2 bases; junction bases not matched to a gene: 3. CDR3 region: CASSVEPSGTYEQYF. CDR3 coding DNA: TGTGCCAGCAGCGTAGAGCCTAGCGGGACCTACGAGCAGTACTTC.